In this sample, the clone carrying this T cell receptor (beta chain) turned up a few times. From the RT-PCR reads, TCRdb called clonotypes with MiXCR, one entry per CDR3 protein. The table records about 680,000 distinct CDR3 sequences, 14% of them present only once. The TCR comes from a female donor in good health, serving as a healthy control. Sequenced material: memory CD4+ T cells from blood.

The CDR3 is CASSLYAGPDTQYF. The DNA for the CDR3 is TGTGCCAGCAGTTTATACGCAGGGCCAGATACGCAGTATTTT. The rearrangement uses TRBV27 and TRBJ2-3; tentatively, D is TRBD1 (5 bases). CDR3 length: 14 residues. V lost 1 base and J lost 4, with 9 bases in between. Germline CDR1 reads MNHEY; CDR2 reads SMNVEV (reference sequence).